This T cell receptor beta chain was observed in a study of early T cells in non-severe SARS-CoV-2 infection. In this sample, this clonotype turned up many times. Its specificity is not known. The study's findings and limits: Comparison of clonotypes with VDJdb favored anti-spike CD8 responses while missing private and CD4 specificities.

Each single cDNA molecule received a unique molecular identifier. Via MiXCR, TCRdb re-called the 5' RACE reads, giving one row per CDR3 protein. The sample records approximately 18,000 distinct CDR3 sequences, approximately 5.4% being singletons. Germline V gene sequence: CDR1 SGHTA, CDR2 FQGNSA. V was clipped by 5 bases and J by 7 bases; unmatched bases: 5. This CDR3 region has 15 residues. The sample comprised whole blood. The clonotype originates from an adult who was a healthcare worker with PCR-confirmed SARS-CoV-2 infection or an uninfected control (not recorded which). The rearrangement uses TRBV7-2 and TRBJ2-1; TRBD2 agrees at 13 bases. The CDR3 sequence: CASSTLAGGPNEQFF. Here the CDR3 DNA reads TGTGCCAGCAGCACACTAGCGGGAGGGCCAAATGAGCAGTTCTTC.